The clone carrying this TCR beta chain showed up many times. The data belong to a study of human T cells and chemical hapten exposure. Overall study: Patch tests applied 0.01% DPC to the upper back and were scored after 6 days.

TCRdb reprocessed the RACE reads with MiXCR, giving one entry per CDR3 protein. The sample yields 250,000 to 300,000 distinct CDR3 sequences, 7.5% to 9% seen once. Time point indicated: pre-sensitization, week 0. The sample's treatment: therapeutic diphenylcyclopropenone sensitization with weekly scalp DPC. From germline, CDR1 is SGHRS and CDR2 YFSETQ. J was trimmed by 7 bases and V by 3 bases; bases with no gene match: 4. CDR3 length: 13 residues. V usage is TRBV5-1 and J usage is TRBJ1-2; 9 bases are shared with TRBD1. The sample in question was whole blood, obtained in connection with sensitization to the hapten diphenylcyclopropenone (DPC). The TCR sequence derives from a man aged 18-30 years with alopecia areata. Some clones in this sample may be carry-over from other donors' samples. In nucleotides, the CDR3 is TGCGCCAGCAGCTCGGACAGGGGCGGTGGCTACACCTTC. It codes for CASSSDRGGGYTF.